This T cell receptor (beta chain) was recorded in a study of T-cell memory formation after mild COVID-19. About this clonotype: What it binds is unknown.

Study-level points and caveats: Detection of some responders pre-infection suggested pre-existing cross-reactive memory T cells participated.

MiXCR was run by TCRdb on the 5' RACE reads, yielding one entry per CDR3 protein. This sample has over 130,000 distinct CDR3 sequences, with around 14% found just once. What was sequenced was PBMCs or a T cell subset sorted from them (not recorded which). The clonotype originates from an adult woman who had mild COVID-19 (a few samples of this study predate the infection). Cell type and time point are not known.

Here the CDR3 DNA reads TGTGCCAGCAGAATAGCCGGGACAGGGGATGGCTACACCTTC. Translating gives CASRIAGTGDGYTF. V is TRBV27 and J is TRBJ1-2; TRBD1 agrees at 10 bases. Germline-derived CDR1 and CDR2 are MNHEY and SMNVEV (reference sequence). The V and J ends lost 6 bases and 6 bases, in that order; junction bases with no gene match: 7. The length of the CDR3 is 14 residues.